The clone carrying this TCR beta chain has only a few counts. Antigen: not known. V lost 4 bases, J lost 1 base, and 9 bases stayed unmatched. Germline values: CDR1 DFQATT, CDR2 SNEGSKA (reference sequence). CDR3 length: 16 residues. TCRdb analysed the reads with MiXCR anew, one entry per CDR3 protein. The table has about 360,000 distinct CDR3 sequences, 15% to 20% seen once. The source of the sample is a study of T cell repertoires in cytomegalovirus infection. For the study at large: The public TCR beta signatures pointed to both CMV infection and matching HLA type. Notes on the study in general: Identification of carriers of CMV plus the relevant HLA was performed using cumulative public TCR beta family frequency. CMV-specific TCR beta clonotypes restricted by HLA-C were the ones dominating the ex vivo response.

The J gene is TRBJ2-7, the V gene TRBV20-1; TRBD1 aligns across 11 bases. This sequence was found in a human donor in good health (CMV status not recorded). Some clones in this sample may be carry-over from other donors' samples. Sequencing used PBMCs. In DNA, the CDR3 is TGCAGTGCTACCGGAGACCGGGACAGGGGGTCCTACGAGCAGTACTTC. Translating it yields CSATGDRDRGSYEQYF.